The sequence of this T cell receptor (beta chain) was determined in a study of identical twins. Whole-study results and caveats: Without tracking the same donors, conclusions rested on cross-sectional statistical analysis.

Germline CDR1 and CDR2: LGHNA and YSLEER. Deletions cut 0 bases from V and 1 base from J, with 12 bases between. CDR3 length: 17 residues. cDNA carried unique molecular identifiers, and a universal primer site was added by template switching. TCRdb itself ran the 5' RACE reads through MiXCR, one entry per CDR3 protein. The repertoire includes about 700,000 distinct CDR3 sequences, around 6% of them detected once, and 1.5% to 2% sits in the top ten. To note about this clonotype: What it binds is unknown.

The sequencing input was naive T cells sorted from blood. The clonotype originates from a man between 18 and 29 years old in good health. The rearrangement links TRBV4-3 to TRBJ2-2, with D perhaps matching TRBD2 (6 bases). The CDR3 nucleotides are TGCGCCAGCAGCCAAGATGGCGGAGGGGAGAACACCGGGGAGCTGTTTTTT. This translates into CASSQDGGGENTGELFF.